These 17 T cell receptor beta chains came from one sample sequenced in a study of T cells in tuberculosis. The assay was immunoSEQ multiplex PCR, and TCRdb's table has in-frame clones only and misses some. The sample contains about 30,000 clones, 95% of which appear only once. The sample comprised PBMCs. The receptor source for this set is a donor aged 10-29 years with latent tuberculosis or without tuberculosis infection.

This sequence joins TRBV2 and TRBJ2-7; 9 bases agree with TRBD1. This CDR3 is 15 amino acids long. The V segment lost 7 bases and the J segment 7 bases; nucleotides outside the gene matches: 14. Germline values: CDR1 SNHLY, CDR2 FYNNEI. The CDR3 DNA sequence: TGTGCCAGCACGGAAGTTGGGACAGGGCTTGGGGAGCAGTACTTC. This translates into CASTEVGTGLGEQYF.

V gene TRBV30 combines with J gene TRBJ2-1; the match to TRBD2 covers 12 bases. V dropped 7 bases and J dropped 8; count of bases not matched to a gene: 6. Per the germline V gene, CDR1 is GTSNPN and CDR2 is SVGIG (reference sequence). The CDR3 is 13 residues long. The CDR3 region has the DNA TGTGCCTTACTAGCGGGAGGAGTTTATGAGCAGTTCTTC. Translation gives CALLAGGVYEQFF.

V and J are TRBV9 and TRBJ2-3; TRBD2 matches 8 bases. CDR3 size: 15 residues. Unmatched junction bases numbered 6, after V lost 0 bases and J lost 6 bases. Germline CDR1 reads SGDLS; CDR2 reads YYNGEE. The CDR3 DNA sequence: TGTGCCAGCAGCGTAGTAGCGGGGCCCATGGATACGCAGTATTTT. Translation: CASSVVAGPMDTQYF. The variable domain in full, with the rest retrieved from reference TRBV9 and TRBJ2-3, is DSGVTQTPKHLITATGQRVTLRCSPRSGDLSVYWYQQSLDQGLQFLIQYYNGEERAKGNILERFSAQQFPDLHSELNLSSLELGDSALYFCASSVVAGPMDTQYFGPGTRLTVL.

CDR3 sequence (DNA): TGTGCCAGCAGCCAAGCGGGGTACGAGCAGTACTTC. This sequence encodes CASSQAGYEQYF. The V gene is TRBV4-2, the J gene TRBJ2-7; maybe TRBD2 (5 bases). The V end was cut by 1 base, the J end by 4 bases, with 5 bases between. The CDR3 totals 12 residues. CDR1 and CDR2 (germline): LGHNA, YNFKEQ.

This chain links TRBV7-2 with TRBJ2-3; perhaps TRBD2 as D (5 bases). V lost 2 bases to trimming and J lost 2 bases, with 8 bases between them. Germline values: CDR1 SGHTA, CDR2 FQGNSA. This CDR3 has 14 amino acids. CDR3 bases: TGTGCCAGCAGCTTAAAGCGGAACACAGATACGCAGTATTTT. Translation gives CASSLKRNTDTQYF. Full variable domain (outside the CDR3, taken from reference TRBV7-2 and TRBJ2-3): GAGVSQSPSNKVTEKGKDVELRCDPISGHTALYWYRQSLGQGLEFLIYFQGNSAPDKSGLPSDRFSAERTGGSVSTLTIQRTQQEDSAVYLCASSLKRNTDTQYFGPGTRLTVL.

CDR3 DNA sequence: TGTGCCAGCAGCAAGATCGACAGGGGGTTCTACAATGAGCAGTTCTTC. It is translated as CASSKIDRGFYNEQFF. The chain uses TRBV2 and TRBJ2-1, with 9 bases that match TRBD1. Losses at the gene ends were 6 bases for V and 3 bases for J; bases not matched to a gene: 9. The CDR3 totals 16 residues. The germline CDR1 and CDR2 sequences are SNHLY and FYNNEI.

This clone was detected once. The V gene is TRBV18, the J gene TRBJ1-3; TRBD1 aligns across 7 bases. CDR3 length: 16 amino acids. The germline V gene has CDR1 KGHSH and CDR2 LQKENI. The ends lost 4 bases at V and 0 bases at J; junction bases unmatched: 6. CDR3 sequence reads: CASSHGQANSGNTIYF. The DNA of the CDR3 is TGTGCCAGCTCACATGGACAGGCAAACTCTGGAAACACCATATATTTT.

The chain uses TRBV5-1 and TRBJ2-7, with a weak D call TRBD2 (5 bases). V gave up 0 bases and J gave up 3 bases, with 19 bases separating them. The CDR3 is 17 residues long. CDR1 SGHRS and CDR2 YFSETQ come from the germline V gene. The CDR3 loop reads CASSLVARPRVIYEQYF. In DNA form, the CDR3 reads TGCGCCAGCAGCTTGGTGGCAAGGCCGAGGGTGATCTACGAGCAGTACTTC.

The rearrangement uses TRBV29-1 and TRBJ2-4; possibly TRBD2 for D (5 bases). Trimming cost V 7 bases and J 10 bases, with 14 bases left between them. The CDR3 consists of 11 residues. Germline lookup yields CDR1 SQVTM and CDR2 ANQGSEA. CDR3 sequence (DNA): TGCAGCGCAAGATCGGACTTAATTCAGTACTTC. Amino acid sequence: CSARSDLIQYF.

This chain connects TRBV10-3 to TRBJ1-2; no clear D. V was shortened by 3 bases and J by 4 bases, with 12 bases between the two germline ends. Per germline, CDR1 ENHRY and CDR2 SYGVKD. The CDR3 is 14 residues long. CDR3 region: CAISERTEFYGYTF. The CDR3 region has the DNA TGTGCCATCAGTGAAAGGACTGAGTTCTATGGCTACACCTTC.

V and J are TRBV5-3 and TRBJ1-2, with TRBD1 matching 10 bases. TRBV5-3 is an open reading frame, and its role is uncertain. This CDR3 has 19 amino acids. The junction had 14 bases not matched to a gene; V was cut back by 3 bases and J by 0 bases. This CDR3 reads CARSYYRDRGYIANYGYTF. The CDR3 coding sequence is TGTGCCAGAAGCTATTACCGGGACAGGGGATATATAGCTAACTATGGCTACACCTTC.

The table lists this clone with a count of one. V usage is TRBV5-4 and J usage is TRBJ1-1; tentatively, D is TRBD1 (5 bases). V was trimmed by 4 bases and J by 0 bases, leaving 13 bases between them. This CDR3 comprises 15 residues. The germline gives CDR1 SGHNT, CDR2 YYREEE (reference sequence). In DNA form, the CDR3 reads TGTGCCAGCAGCCCTGACAGTTTTATGAACACTGAAGCTTTCTTT. It yields the protein CASSPDSFMNTEAFF.

This chain connects TRBV7-2 to TRBJ1-2, with D maybe TRBD1 (6 bases). CDR1 is SGHTA and CDR2 is FQGNSA in the germline V gene. V gave up 3 bases and J gave up 7 bases, with 12 bases separating them. The CDR3 loop spans 13 amino acids. CDR3 DNA: TGTGCCAGCAGCTTTTCGGGGGGGGCTGGCTACACCTTC. Its translation: CASSFSGGAGYTF.

This chain uses TRBV11-2 with TRBJ2-7; TRBD1 agrees at 10 bases. This CDR3 comprises 15 residues. V was clipped by 5 bases and J by 3 bases; unmatched bases: 7. Germline V gene lookup returns CDR1 SGHAT and CDR2 FQNNGV. The CDR3 here is CASSHGTGVIYEQYF. The CDR3 region has the DNA TGTGCCAGCAGCCATGGGACAGGGGTAATCTACGAGCAGTACTTC.

The rearrangement joins TRBV4-1 to TRBJ2-1, with 10 bases matching TRBD2. The junction had 9 bases not matched to a gene; V was cut back by 1 base and J by 3 bases. The CDR3 totals 18 residues. Germline V gene sequence: CDR1 MGHRA, CDR2 YSYEKL. The CDR3 sequence is CASSQVDLGLAVYNEQFF. The CDR3 nucleotides are TGCGCCAGCAGCCAAGTAGATCTTGGACTAGCGGTCTACAATGAGCAGTTCTTC.

The chain employs TRBV5-1 and TRBJ2-3, with a weak D call TRBD1 (8 bases). The V end was cut by 7 bases, the J end by 2 bases, with 20 bases between. Germline CDR1 is SGHRS and CDR2 is YFSETQ. The CDR3 consists of 16 residues. CDR3 protein: CASHKGGTGDTDTQYF. CDR3 bases: TGCGCCAGCCACAAGGGGGGGACAGGAGACACAGATACGCAGTATTTT.

The chain employs TRBV30 and TRBJ2-1, with D tentatively TRBD2 (7 bases). The CDR3 extends over 16 amino acids. Trimming took 1 base from V and 4 from J, leaving 17 bases between them. Germline CDR1 GTSNPN, CDR2 SVGIG (reference sequence). The CDR3 sequence: CAWSEGGRGFYNEQFF. The CDR3, as DNA: TGTGCCTGGAGTGAGGGGGGGAGGGGTTTTTACAATGAGCAGTTCTTC.